The 5 T cell receptor beta chains below were found in one sample sequenced in a study of T cells in Graves' hyperthyroidism and ophthalmopathy. The investigators amplified TCR beta CDR3 regions from RNA transcripts. The HTBI primer set drove a first-round RT-PCR of the TCR CDR3. TCRdb processed the multiplex PCR reads anew with MiXCR; each CDR3 protein has one entry. The repertoire holds about 690,000 distinct CDR3 sequences, with 17% as singletons. The sequenced sample was blood. The receptors originated from a man in his fifties or sixties with Graves' hyperthyroidism.

This clonotype was picked up many times. The chain combines TRBV11-2 with TRBJ2-1; TRBD2 matches at 13 bases. Germline-derived CDR1 and CDR2 are SGHAT and FQNNGV. The CDR3 is 14 residues long. Unmatched junction bases numbered 9, after V lost 7 bases and J lost 12 bases. CDR3 in amino acids: CASKGLAGPGGQFF. The DNA of the CDR3 is TGTGCCAGCAAGGGACTAGCGGGGCCGGGGGGGCAGTTCTTC.

This clonotype was recorded at least ten times. The rearrangement links TRBV11-2 to TRBJ2-7; TRBD1 might be the D (5 bases). Germline-derived CDR1 and CDR2 are SGHAT and FQNNGV. V was trimmed by 7 bases and J by 6 bases, leaving 13 bases between them. This CDR3 is 12 amino acids long. CDR3 residues: CASTPPGPEQYF. The CDR3 DNA follows: TGTGCCAGCACCCCCCCAGGGCCCGAGCAGTACTTC.

The gene calls are TRBV30 and TRBJ1-2, with no clear D. The V and J ends lost 2 bases and 3 bases respectively, with 13 bases between them. The germline V gene has CDR1 GTSNPN and CDR2 SVGIG (reference sequence). The CDR3 runs 14 residues. The CDR3 nucleotides are TGTGCCTGGAGTCCGGGAGGTACAGACTATGGCTACACCTTC. Translation: CAWSPGGTDYGYTF.

The rearrangement uses TRBV28 and TRBJ1-2; 7 bases fit TRBD1. CDR1 and CDR2 from the germline V gene are MDHEN and SYDVKM. V dropped 6 bases and J dropped 7; count of bases not matched to a gene: 8. The length of the CDR3 is 13 residues. The CDR3 region has the DNA TGTGCCAGCAGCCTGAGGACAGGAGGTGGCTACACCTTC. This sequence encodes CASSLRTGGGYTF.

This clonotype was observed a handful of times. This sequence joins TRBV29-1 and TRBJ2-7; no reliable D call. CDR3 length: 13 residues. CDR1 and CDR2 (germline): SQVTM, ANQGSEA. Trimming pared 0 bases from V and 1 base from J, leaving 7 bases between. CDR3: CSVEDSVSYEQYF. CDR3 sequence (DNA): TGCAGCGTTGAAGATTCGGTTTCCTACGAGCAGTACTTC.